This T cell receptor beta chain originates from a study of CD8 T cells in Susac syndrome. The study's findings and limits: The study's TCR sequencing and HLA analysis drew on a certain number of individuals. That number was acknowledged as relatively small.

CD8+ and CD4+ T cells were negatively isolated; TEMRA cells were FACS-enriched. The CDR3 has 13 amino acids. Germline V gene data show CDR1 as SQVTM and CDR2 as ANQGSEA. Trimming removed 0 bases from V and 16 bases from J; junction bases left unmatched: 8. Concerning this clonotype itself: Its antigen is not known.

cDNA came from about 0.5 to 1 ug RNA primed by random hexamers. Across 54 Vbeta and 13 Jbeta, TCR beta CDR3 was amplified with immunoSEQ multiplex PCR. Using its own MiXCR run on the immunoSEQ multiplex PCR reads, TCRdb lists one record per CDR3 protein. Of around 130,000 distinct CDR3 sequences in the sample, 94% were seen once. This receptor was obtained from a human donor in good health. The chain couples TRBV29-1 to TRBJ2-1; 11 bases are a match to TRBD2. Sequenced sample: CD4+ T cells from PBMCs. As DNA, the CDR3 is TGCAGCGTTGAAGAGTTAGCGGGAGGGCGTGGATTCTTC. Translating gives CSVEELAGGRGFF.